This is a list of T cell receptor beta chains from one sample in a study of spatial heterogeneity in lung cancer. One entry per CDR3 protein results from TCRdb running MiXCR on the 5' RACE reads. The sample yields 7,500 to 9,500 distinct CDR3 sequences, 5% seen once. This specimen consisted of lung tumor tissue, obtained at surgery. Every receptor here comes from a female donor with early-stage non-small cell lung cancer. The CDR3 runs from the conserved cysteine through the conserved F or W. Fields, in order: V gene, clone size, J gene, CDR3 length, CDR3 protein. Only some rows state a clone size, as once, few, many or a class for expanded clones.

V: TRBV20-1; size: many; J: TRBJ2-5; length: 12; CDR3: CSTTEGGETQYF
V: TRBV10-3; size: many; J: TRBJ2-3; length: 15; CDR3: CAISESGTVGDTQYF
V: TRBV13; size: many; J: TRBJ2-2; length: 14; CDR3: CASKVSWDSGELFF
V: TRBV6-5; size: large; J: TRBJ2-7; length: 12; CDR3: CASGGKPYEQYF
V: TRBV28; size: medium-sized; J: TRBJ2-7; length: 12; CDR3: CASSLGLDEQYF
V: TRBV5-8; size: few; J: TRBJ2-3; length: 16; CDR3: CASSLTYGLHTDTQYF
V: TRBV6-6; size: few; J: TRBJ2-5; length: 13; CDR3: CASSNEASSTQYF
V: TRBV5-4; size: many; J: TRBJ2-3; length: 14; CDR3: CASRPELVTDTQYF
V: TRBV7-2; size: many; J: TRBJ2-1; length: 16; CDR3: CASSWQGSFGYNEQFF
V: TRBV7-9; size: medium-sized; J: TRBJ1-1; length: 14; CDR3: CASSTGQGLAEAFF
V: TRBV12-3/TRBV12-4; size: medium-sized; J: TRBJ2-2; length: 15; CDR3: CASSFRGRGTGELFF
V: TRBV20-1; size: NA; J: TRBJ2-3; length: 13; CDR3: CSASIAGLDTQYF
V: TRBV7-2; size: many; J: TRBJ2-3; length: 14; CDR3: CASFPSGDTDTQYF
V: TRBV11-2; size: medium-sized; J: TRBJ1-2; length: 14; CDR3: CASSLDSSPYGYTF
V: TRBV11-2; size: medium-sized; J: TRBJ1-5; length: 14; CDR3: CASSSVGFNQPQHF
V: TRBV4-1; size: many; J: TRBJ2-7; length: 13; CDR3: CASSREPGAQQYF
V: TRBV2; size: many; J: TRBJ2-7; length: 13; CDR3: CASMGRVAYEQYF
V: TRBV6-5; size: medium-sized; J: TRBJ1-4; length: 15; CDR3: CASSYSDRDNEKLFF
V: TRBV6-5; size: medium-sized; J: TRBJ2-3; length: 15; CDR3: CASRKSGRAQDTQYF
V: TRBV20-1; size: many; J: TRBJ1-5; length: 13; CDR3: CSARVSDNQPQHF
V: TRBV20-1; size: many; J: TRBJ2-1; length: 15; CDR3: CSALDSGRADNEQFF
V: TRBV29-1; size: few; J: TRBJ1-1; length: 13; CDR3: CSVDPAESTEAFF
V: TRBV5-1; size: NA; J: TRBJ1-5; length: 14; CDR3: CASSESGGHQPQHF
V: TRBV7-9; size: many; J: TRBJ1-3; length: 13; CDR3: CASTLGSGNTIYF
V: TRBV28; size: many; J: TRBJ2-7; length: 13; CDR3: CASSLSGPYEQYF
V: TRBV6-1; size: many; J: TRBJ2-7; length: 14; CDR3: CASSEGGRNYEQYF
V: TRBV4-1; size: many; J: TRBJ1-2; length: 16; CDR3: CASSLQPTGINYGYTF